This T cell receptor beta chain originates from a study of blood T cell repertoires in COVID-19. The germline gives CDR1 SGHRS, CDR2 YFSETQ. The CDR3 sequence is 18 residues long. The V end was cut by 0 bases, the J end by 4 bases, with 17 bases between. The table came from immunoSEQ multiplex PCR; TCRdb's copy has only in-frame clones and leaves some out. The sample lists 310,000 or so clones, around 87% occurring once. The TCR sequence derives from a man aged 70-80 years with acute or convalescent COVID-19. This chain uses TRBV5-1 with TRBJ1-6; D is uncertain. Sequencing input: peripheral blood. The CDR3 coding sequence is TGCGCCAGCAGCTTGGCTCGCGGAGTGGCAGATTATAATTCACCCCTCCACTTT. Translating it yields CASSLARGVADYNSPLHF.